This TCR beta chain was sequenced for a study of beta chain features in type 1 diabetes. Study-wide results and limits: TCRB repertoires of naive, central memory and Treg cells appeared more similar among patients than among healthy donors.

Purity (above 98%) was reached by all sorted populations. Germline V gene data show CDR1 as ENHRY and CDR2 as SYGVKD. CDR3 size: 15 residues. J lost 3 bases, V lost 0 bases, and 1 base had no gene match. The authors reverse transcribed all of the isolated RNA, so sequencing captured expressed TCRB transcripts. Data came from immunoSEQ multiplex PCR; TCRdb stores just in-frame clones and leaves some out. The table lists a few hundred thousand clones, 30% of them singletons. As concerns this clone: What it binds is not known.

Specimen: naive CD4+ T cells from blood. The clonotype was recovered from a man aged 18 to 29 in good health. The chain combines TRBV10-3 with TRBJ2-7; TRBD2 matches at 11 bases. The CDR3, as DNA: TGTGCCATCAGTGAGTCAACTAGCGGGAGCTACGAGCAGTACTTC. Its protein is CAISESTSGSYEQYF.